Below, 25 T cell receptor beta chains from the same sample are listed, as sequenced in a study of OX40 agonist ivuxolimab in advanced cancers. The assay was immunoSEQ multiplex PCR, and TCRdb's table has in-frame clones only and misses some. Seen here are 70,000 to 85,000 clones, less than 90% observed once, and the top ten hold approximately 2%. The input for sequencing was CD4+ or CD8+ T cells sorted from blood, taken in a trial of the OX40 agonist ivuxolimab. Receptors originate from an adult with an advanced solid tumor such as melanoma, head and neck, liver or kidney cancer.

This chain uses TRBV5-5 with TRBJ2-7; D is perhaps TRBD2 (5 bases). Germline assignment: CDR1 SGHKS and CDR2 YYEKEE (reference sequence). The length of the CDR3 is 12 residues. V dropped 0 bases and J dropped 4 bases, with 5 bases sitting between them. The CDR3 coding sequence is TGTGCCAGCAGCTTGGGACTATACGAGCAGTACTTC. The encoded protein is CASSLGLYEQYF.

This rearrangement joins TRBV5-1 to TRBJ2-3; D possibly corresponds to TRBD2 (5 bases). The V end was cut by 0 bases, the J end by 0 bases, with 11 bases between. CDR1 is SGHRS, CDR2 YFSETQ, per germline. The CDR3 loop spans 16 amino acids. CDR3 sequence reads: CASSLGAATSTDTQYF. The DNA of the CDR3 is TGCGCCAGCAGCTTGGGAGCGGCCACTAGCACAGATACGCAGTATTTT. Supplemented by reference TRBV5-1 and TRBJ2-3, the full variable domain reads KAGVTQTPRYLIKTRGQQVTLSCSPISGHRSVSWYQQTPGQGLQFLFEYFSETQRNKGNFPGRFSGRQFSNSRSEMNVSTLELGDSALYLCASSLGAATSTDTQYFGPGTRLTVL.

CDR3 loop: CASSLALAGGQDTQYF. CDR3 coding DNA: TGTGCCAGCAGCTTGGCTCTAGCGGGGGGGCAAGATACGCAGTATTTT. The chain couples TRBV5-4 to TRBJ2-3; TRBD2 matches 12 bases. This CDR3 is 16 amino acids long. V shed 0 bases and J 5 bases; nucleotides not matched to a gene: 4. Per the germline V gene, CDR1 is SGHNT and CDR2 is YYREEE (reference sequence).

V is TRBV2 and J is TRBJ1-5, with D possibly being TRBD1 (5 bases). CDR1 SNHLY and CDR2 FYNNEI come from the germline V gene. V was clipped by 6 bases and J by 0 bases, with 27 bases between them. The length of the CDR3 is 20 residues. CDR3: CASSQSGKGTVEDSNQPQHF. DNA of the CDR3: TGTGCCAGCAGCCAATCGGGGAAGGGGACTGTAGAAGATAGCAATCAGCCCCAGCATTTT.

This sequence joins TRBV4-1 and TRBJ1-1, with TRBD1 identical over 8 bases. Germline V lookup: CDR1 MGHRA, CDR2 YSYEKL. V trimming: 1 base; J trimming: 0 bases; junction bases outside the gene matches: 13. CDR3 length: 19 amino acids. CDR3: CASSQVQTGVGNLNTEAFF. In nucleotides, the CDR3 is TGCGCCAGCAGCCAAGTACAGACAGGGGTTGGTAATCTGAACACTGAAGCTTTCTTT.

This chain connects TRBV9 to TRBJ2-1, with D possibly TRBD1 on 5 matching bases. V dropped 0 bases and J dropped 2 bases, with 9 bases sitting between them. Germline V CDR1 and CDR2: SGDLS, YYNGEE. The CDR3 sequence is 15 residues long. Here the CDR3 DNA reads TGTGCCAGCAGCGTAGGGCAGGGTACCTACAATGAGCAGTTCTTC. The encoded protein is CASSVGQGTYNEQFF.

The chain's CDR3 is CASAPSWGKSYEQYF. CDR3 coding DNA: TGTGCCAGCGCCCCGAGCTGGGGTAAATCCTACGAGCAGTACTTC. V usage is TRBV2 and J usage is TRBJ2-7; D is ambiguous. This CDR3 has 15 amino acids. Trimming left V 8 bases short and J 1 base short, with 18 bases between. Germline V lookup: CDR1 SNHLY, CDR2 FYNNEI.

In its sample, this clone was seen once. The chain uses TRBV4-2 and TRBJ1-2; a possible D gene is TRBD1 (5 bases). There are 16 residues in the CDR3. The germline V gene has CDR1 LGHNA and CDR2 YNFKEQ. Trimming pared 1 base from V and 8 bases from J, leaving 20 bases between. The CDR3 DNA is TGTGCCAGCAGCCAAGGGTTCCCGGGGCCCCGACCAGGCTACACCTTC. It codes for CASSQGFPGPRPGYTF.

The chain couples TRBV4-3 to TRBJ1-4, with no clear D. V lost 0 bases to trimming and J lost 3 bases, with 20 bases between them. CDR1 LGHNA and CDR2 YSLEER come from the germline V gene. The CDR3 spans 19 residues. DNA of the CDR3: TGCGCCAGCAGCCAAGATCTGGACCTCCCCGTGGCTGCTAATGAAAAACTGTTTTTT. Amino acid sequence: CASSQDLDLPVAANEKLFF.

DNA for the CDR3: TGCGCCAGCAGCTTGAGGGACGGGGGCCTCTACGAGCAGTACTTC. Translating it yields CASSLRDGGLYEQYF. The rearrangement joins TRBV4-3 to TRBJ2-7, with D perhaps TRBD1 or TRBD2 (6 bases each). CDR3 size: 15 residues. The ends were cut back, 5 bases at V and 3 bases at J, with 17 bases in the middle. In germline, CDR1 is LGHNA, CDR2 YSLEER.

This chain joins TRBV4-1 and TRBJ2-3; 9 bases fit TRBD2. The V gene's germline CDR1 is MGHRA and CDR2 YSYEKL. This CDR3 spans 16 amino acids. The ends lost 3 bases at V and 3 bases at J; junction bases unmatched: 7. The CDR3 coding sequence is TGCGCCAGCAGCCACCGAGGGCTAGCGGGGACAGATACGCAGTATTTT. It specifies CASSHRGLAGTDTQYF.

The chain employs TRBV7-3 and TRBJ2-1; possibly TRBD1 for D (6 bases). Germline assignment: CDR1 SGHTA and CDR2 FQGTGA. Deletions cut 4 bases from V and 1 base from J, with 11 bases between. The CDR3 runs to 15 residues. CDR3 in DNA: TGTGCCAGCAGCTCGACAGGTCCATCCTACAATGAGCAGTTCTTC. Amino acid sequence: CASSSTGPSYNEQFF.

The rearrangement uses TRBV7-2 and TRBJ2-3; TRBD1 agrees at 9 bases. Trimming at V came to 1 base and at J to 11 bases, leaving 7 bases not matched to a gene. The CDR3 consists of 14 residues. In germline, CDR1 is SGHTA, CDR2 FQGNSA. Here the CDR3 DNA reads TGTGCCAGCAGCTTAGTTCTCACAGGGGGCTTGCAGTATTTT. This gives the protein CASSLVLTGGLQYF.

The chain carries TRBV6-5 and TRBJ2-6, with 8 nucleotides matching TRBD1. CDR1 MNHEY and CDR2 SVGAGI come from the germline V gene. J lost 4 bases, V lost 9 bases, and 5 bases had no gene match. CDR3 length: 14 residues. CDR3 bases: TGTGCCAGTTACAGGGGGTCCGGGGCCAACGTCCTGACTTTC. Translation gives CASYRGSGANVLTF.

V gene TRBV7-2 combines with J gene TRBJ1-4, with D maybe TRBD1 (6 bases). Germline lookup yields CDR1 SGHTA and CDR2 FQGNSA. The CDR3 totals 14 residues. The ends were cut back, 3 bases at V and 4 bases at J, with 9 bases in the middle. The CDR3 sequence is CASSLTGINEKLFF. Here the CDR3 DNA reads TGTGCCAGCAGCTTGACAGGAATTAATGAAAAACTGTTTTTT.

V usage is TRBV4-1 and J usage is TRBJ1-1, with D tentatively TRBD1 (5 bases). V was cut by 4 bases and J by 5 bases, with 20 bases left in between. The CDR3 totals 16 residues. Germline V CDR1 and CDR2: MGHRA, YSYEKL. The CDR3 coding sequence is TGCGCCAGCAGCCCCTCAATGGAGTCAGGGAATACTGAAGCTTTCTTT. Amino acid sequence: CASSPSMESGNTEAFF.

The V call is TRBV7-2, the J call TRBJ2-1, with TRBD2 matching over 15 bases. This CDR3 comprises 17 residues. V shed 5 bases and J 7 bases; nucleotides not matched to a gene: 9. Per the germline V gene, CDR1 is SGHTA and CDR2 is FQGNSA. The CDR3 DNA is TGTGCCAGCAGCGCTCCGGGACTAGCGGGAGGAAGTAATGAGCAGTTCTTC. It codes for CASSAPGLAGGSNEQFF.

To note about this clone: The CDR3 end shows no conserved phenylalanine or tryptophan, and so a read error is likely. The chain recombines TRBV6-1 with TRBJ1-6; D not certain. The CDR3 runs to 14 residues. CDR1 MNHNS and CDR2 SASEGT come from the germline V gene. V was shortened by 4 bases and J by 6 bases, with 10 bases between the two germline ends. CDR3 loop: CASSVSLGNSPLHL. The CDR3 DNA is TGTGCCAGCAGTGTGTCCTTGGGTAATTCACCCCTCCACCTT.

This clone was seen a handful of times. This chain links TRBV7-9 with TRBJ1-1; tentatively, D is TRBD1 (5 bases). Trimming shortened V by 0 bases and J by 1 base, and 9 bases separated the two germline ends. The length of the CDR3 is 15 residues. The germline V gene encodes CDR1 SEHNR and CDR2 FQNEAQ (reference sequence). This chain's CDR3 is CASSLAGTANTEAFF. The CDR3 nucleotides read TGTGCCAGCAGCTTAGCGGGGACGGCGAACACTGAAGCTTTCTTT.

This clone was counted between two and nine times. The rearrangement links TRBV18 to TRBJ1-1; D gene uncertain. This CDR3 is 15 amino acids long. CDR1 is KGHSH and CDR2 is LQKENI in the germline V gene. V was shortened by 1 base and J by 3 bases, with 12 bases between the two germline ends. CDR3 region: CASSPQTGLDTEAFF. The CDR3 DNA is TGTGCCAGCTCACCACAGACGGGCTTGGACACTGAAGCTTTCTTT. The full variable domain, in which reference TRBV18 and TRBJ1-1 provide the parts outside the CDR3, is NAGVMQNPRHLVRRRGQEARLRCSPMKGHSHVYWYRQLPEEGLKFMVYLQKENIIDESGMPKERFSAEFPKEGPSILRIQQVVRGDSAAYFCASSPQTGLDTEAFFGQGTRLTVV.

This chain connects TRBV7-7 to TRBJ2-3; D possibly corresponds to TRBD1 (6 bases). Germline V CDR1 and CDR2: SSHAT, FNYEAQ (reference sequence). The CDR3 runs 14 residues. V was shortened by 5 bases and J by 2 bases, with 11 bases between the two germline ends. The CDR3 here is CASSLGQNTDTQYF. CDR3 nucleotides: TGTGCCAGCAGCCTCGGACAGAACACAGATACGCAGTATTTT.

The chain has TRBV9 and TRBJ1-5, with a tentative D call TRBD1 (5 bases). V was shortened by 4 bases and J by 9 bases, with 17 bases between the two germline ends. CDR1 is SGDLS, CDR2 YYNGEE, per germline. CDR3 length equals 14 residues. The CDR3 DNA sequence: TGTGCCAGCAGCAAGGACACCCGCCCGCGGCCCCAGCATTTT. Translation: CASSKDTRPRPQHF.

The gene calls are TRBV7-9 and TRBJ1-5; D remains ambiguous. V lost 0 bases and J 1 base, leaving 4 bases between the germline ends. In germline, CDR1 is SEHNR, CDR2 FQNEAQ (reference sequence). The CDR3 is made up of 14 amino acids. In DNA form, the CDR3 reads TGTGCCAGCAGCTTAGCAGGGAGCAATCAGCCCCAGCATTTT. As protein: CASSLAGSNQPQHF.

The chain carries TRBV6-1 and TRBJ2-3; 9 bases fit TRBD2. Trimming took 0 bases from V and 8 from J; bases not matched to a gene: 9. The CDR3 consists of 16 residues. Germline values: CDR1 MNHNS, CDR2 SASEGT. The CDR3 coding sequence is TGTGCCAGCAGTGAAGCCGGGGCGGGGGGGCTCGGTACGCAGTATTTT. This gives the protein CASSEAGAGGLGTQYF.

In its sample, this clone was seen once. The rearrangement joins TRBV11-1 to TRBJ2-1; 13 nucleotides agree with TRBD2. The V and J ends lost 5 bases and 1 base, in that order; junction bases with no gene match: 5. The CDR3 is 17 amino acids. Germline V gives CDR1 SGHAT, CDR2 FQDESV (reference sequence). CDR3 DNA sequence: TGTGCCAGCAGCCGGGGACTAGCGGGGTTGTCCTACAATGAGCAGTTCTTC. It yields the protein CASSRGLAGLSYNEQFF.